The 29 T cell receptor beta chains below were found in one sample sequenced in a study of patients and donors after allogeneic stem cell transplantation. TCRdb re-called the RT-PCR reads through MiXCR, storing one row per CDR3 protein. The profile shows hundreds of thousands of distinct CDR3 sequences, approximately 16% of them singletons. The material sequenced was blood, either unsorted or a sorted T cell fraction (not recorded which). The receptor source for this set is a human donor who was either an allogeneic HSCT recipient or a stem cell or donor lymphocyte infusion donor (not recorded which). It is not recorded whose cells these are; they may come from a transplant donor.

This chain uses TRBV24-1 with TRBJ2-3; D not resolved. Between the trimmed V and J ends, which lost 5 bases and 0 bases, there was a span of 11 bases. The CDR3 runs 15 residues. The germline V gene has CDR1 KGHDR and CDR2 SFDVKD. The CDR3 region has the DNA TGTGCCACCAGTGGGCGTAGTTACAGCACAGATACGCAGTATTTT. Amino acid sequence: CATSGRSYSTDTQYF.

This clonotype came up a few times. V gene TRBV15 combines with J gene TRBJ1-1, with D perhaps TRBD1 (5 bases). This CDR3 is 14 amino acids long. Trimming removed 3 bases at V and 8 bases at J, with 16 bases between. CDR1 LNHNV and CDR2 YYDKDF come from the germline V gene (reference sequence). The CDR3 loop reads CATSRAGGVTEAFF. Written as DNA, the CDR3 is TGTGCCACCAGCAGGGCTGGGGGGGTAACAGAAGCTTTCTTT.

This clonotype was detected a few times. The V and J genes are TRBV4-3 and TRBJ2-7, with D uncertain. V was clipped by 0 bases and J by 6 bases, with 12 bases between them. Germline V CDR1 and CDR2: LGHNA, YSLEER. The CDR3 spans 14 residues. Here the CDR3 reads CASSQDVTAPEQYF. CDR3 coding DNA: TGCGCCAGCAGCCAAGATGTCACGGCCCCCGAGCAGTACTTC.

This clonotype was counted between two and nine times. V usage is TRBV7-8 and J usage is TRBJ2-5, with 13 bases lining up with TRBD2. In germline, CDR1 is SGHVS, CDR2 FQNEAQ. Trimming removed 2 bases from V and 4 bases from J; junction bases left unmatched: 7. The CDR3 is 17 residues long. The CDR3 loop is CASSLPLGLAGLETQYF. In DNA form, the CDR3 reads TGTGCCAGCAGCTTACCCCTGGGACTAGCGGGACTAGAGACCCAGTACTTC.

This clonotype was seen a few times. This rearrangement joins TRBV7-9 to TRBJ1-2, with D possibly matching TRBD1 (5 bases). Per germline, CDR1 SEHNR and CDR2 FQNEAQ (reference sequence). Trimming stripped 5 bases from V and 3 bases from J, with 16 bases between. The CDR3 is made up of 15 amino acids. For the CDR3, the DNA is TGTGCCAGCAGCGTGGGAGACAGCCGAGACTATGGCTACACCTTC. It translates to CASSVGDSRDYGYTF.

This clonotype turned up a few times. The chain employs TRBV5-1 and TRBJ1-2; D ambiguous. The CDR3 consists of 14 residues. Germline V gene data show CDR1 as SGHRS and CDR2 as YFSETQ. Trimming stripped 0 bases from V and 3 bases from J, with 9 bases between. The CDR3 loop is CASSLARRDYGYTF. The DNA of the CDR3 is TGCGCCAGCAGCTTGGCCCGCAGAGACTATGGCTACACCTTC.

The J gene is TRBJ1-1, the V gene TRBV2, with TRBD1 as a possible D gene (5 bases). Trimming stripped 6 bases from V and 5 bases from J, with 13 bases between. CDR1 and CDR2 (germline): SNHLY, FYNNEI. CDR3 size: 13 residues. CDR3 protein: CASRGDLGTEAFF. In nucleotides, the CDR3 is TGTGCCAGCAGGGGGGATTTGGGAACTGAAGCTTTCTTT.

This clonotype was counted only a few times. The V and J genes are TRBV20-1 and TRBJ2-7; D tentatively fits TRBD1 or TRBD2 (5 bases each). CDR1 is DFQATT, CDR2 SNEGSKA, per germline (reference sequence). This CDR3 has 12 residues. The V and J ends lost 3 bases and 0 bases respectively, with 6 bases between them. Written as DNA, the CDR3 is TGCAGTGCTAGGGGGACCTCCTACGAGCAGTACTTC. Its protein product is CSARGTSYEQYF.

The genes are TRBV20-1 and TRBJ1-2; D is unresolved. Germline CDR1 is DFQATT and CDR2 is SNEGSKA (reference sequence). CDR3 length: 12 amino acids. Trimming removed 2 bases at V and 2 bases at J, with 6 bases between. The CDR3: CSARRQNYGYTF. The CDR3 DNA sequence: TGCAGTGCTAGAAGGCAGAACTATGGCTACACCTTC.

The CDR3 here is CASSPPPGTPNTEAFF. The CDR3 DNA is TGTGCCAGCAGCCCCCCCCCCGGGACACCGAACACTGAAGCTTTCTTT. The V and J genes are TRBV12-3 or TRBV12-4 and TRBJ1-1; D may be TRBD1 (6 bases). Deletions cut 6 bases from V and 1 base from J, with 18 bases between. This CDR3 region has 16 residues.

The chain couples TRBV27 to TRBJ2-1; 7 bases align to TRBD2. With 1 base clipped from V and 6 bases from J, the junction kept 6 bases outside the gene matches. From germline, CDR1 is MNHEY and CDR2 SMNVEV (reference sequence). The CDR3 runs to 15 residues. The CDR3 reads CASSLWITSANEQFF. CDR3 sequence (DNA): TGTGCCAGCAGTTTATGGATAACTAGCGCCAATGAGCAGTTCTTC.

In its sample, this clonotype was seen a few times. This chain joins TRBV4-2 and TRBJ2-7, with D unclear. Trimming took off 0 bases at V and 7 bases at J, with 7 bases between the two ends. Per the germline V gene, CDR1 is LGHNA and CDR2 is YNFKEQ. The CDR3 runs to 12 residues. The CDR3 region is CASSQDLGEQYF. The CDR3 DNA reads TGTGCCAGCAGCCAAGACTTGGGGGAGCAGTACTTC.

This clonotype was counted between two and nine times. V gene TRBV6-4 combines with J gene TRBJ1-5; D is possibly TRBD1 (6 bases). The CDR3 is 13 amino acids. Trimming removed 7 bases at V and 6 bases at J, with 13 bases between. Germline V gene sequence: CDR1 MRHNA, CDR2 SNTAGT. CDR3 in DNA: TGTGCCAGCATCTCAGGGGTTGTTCAGCCCCAGCATTTT. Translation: CASISGVVQPQHF.

The CDR3 nucleotides read TGTGCCAGCAGCTCCTCCCGGATCCGTGGCGGGGAGACCCAGTACTTC. It codes for CASSSSRIRGGETQYF. The V gene is TRBV7-9, the J gene TRBJ2-5, with a tentative D call TRBD2 (5 bases). Germline V gene sequence: CDR1 SEHNR, CDR2 FQNEAQ (reference sequence). This CDR3 has 16 residues. Trimming pared 4 bases from V and 5 bases from J, leaving 20 bases between. The full variable domain, in which reference TRBV7-9 and TRBJ2-5 provide the parts outside the CDR3, is DTGVSQNPRHKITKRGQNVTFRCDPISEHNRLYWYRQTLGQGPEFLTYFQNEAQLEKSRLLSDRFSAERPKGSFSTLEIQRTEQGDSAMYLCASSSSRIRGGETQYFGPGTRLLVL.

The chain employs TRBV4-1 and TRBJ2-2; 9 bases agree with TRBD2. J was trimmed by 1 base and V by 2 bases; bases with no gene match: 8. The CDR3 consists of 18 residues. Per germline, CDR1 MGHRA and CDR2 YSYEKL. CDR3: CASSQSLAGILNTGELFF. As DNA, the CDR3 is TGCGCCAGCAGCCAAAGTCTAGCGGGAATTCTGAACACCGGGGAGCTGTTTTTT.

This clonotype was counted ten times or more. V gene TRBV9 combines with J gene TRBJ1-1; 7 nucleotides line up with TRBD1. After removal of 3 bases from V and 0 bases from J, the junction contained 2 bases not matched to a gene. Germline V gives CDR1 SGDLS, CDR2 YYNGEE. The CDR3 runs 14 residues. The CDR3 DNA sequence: TGTGCCAGCAGCGCACAGGGGCTGAACACTGAAGCTTTCTTT. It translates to CASSAQGLNTEAFF.

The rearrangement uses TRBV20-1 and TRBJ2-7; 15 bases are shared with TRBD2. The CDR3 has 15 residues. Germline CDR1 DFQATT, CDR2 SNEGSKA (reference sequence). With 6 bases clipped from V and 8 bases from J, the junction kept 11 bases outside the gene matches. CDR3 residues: CSAFEGLAGGVQQYF. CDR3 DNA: TGCAGTGCCTTTGAGGGACTAGCGGGGGGCGTGCAGCAGTACTTC.

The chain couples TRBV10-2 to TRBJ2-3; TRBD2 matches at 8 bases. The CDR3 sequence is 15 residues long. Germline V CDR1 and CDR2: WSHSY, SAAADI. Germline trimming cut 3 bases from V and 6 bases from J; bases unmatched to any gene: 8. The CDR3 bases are TGCGCCAGCAGTGATCCGGGGACTAGGGCGGATACGCAGTATTTT. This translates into CASSDPGTRADTQYF.

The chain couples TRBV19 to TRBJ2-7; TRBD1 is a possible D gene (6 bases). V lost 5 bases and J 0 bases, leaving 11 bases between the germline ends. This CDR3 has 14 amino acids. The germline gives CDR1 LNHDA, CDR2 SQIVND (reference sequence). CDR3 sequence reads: CASSATGTSYEQYF. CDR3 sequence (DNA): TGTGCCAGTAGTGCGACAGGTACCTCCTACGAGCAGTACTTC.

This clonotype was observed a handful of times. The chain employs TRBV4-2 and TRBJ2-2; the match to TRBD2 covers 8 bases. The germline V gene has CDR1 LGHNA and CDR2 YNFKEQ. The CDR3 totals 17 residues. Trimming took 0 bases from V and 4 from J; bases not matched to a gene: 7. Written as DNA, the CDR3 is TGTGCCAGCAGCCAAGATCTGGGTCTAGCGGGCACCGGGGAGCTGTTTTTT. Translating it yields CASSQDLGLAGTGELFF.

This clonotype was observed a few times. The CDR3 sequence: CASSQGHQNEKLFF. CDR3 in DNA: TGTGCCAGCAGCCAAGGACACCAGAATGAAAAACTGTTTTTT. The chain is built from TRBV3-1 and TRBJ1-4; D remains ambiguous. The V end lost 1 base, the J end lost 5 bases, and 8 bases lay between the germline ends. The CDR3 spans 14 residues. Germline V CDR1 and CDR2: LGHDT, YNNKEL (reference sequence). Drawing the rest from reference TRBV3-1 and TRBJ1-4, the complete variable domain is DTAVSQTPKYLVTQMGNDKSIKCEQNLGHDTMYWYKQDSKKFLKIMFSYNNKELIINETVPNRFSPKSPDKAHLNLHINSLELGDSAVYFCASSQGHQNEKLFFGSGTQLSVL.

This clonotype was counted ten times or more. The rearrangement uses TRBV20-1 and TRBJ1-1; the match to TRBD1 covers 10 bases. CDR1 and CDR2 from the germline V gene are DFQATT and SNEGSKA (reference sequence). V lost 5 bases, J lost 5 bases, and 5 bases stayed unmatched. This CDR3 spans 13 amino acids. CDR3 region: CSAPRTGGTEAFF. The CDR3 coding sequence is TGCAGTGCTCCAAGGACAGGGGGAACTGAAGCTTTCTTT.

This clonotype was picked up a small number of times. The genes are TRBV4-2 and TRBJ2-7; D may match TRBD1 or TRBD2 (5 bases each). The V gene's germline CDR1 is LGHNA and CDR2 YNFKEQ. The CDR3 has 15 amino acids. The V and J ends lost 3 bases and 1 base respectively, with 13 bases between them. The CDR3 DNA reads TGTGCCAGCAGCCAGCCCGGGACCGATTCCTACGAGCAGTACTTC. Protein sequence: CASSQPGTDSYEQYF.

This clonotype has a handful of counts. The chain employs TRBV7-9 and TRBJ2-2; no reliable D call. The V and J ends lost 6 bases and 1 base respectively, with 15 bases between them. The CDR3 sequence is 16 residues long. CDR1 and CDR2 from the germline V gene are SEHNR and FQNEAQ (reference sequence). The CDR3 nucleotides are TGTGCCAGCAGGCCAAAGGATAAGGGGAACACCGGGGAGCTGTTTTTT. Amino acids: CASRPKDKGNTGELFF.

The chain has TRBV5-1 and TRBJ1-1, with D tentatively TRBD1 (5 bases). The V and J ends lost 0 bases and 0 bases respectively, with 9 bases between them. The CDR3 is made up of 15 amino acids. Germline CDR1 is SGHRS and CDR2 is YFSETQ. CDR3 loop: CASSLGDGLNTEAFF. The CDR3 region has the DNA TGCGCCAGCAGCTTGGGGGACGGTTTGAACACTGAAGCTTTCTTT.

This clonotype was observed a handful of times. The CDR3 DNA reads as TGTGCCAGCAGCCATGCGAAACTAGCCGCACAAGAGACCCAGTACTTC. It encodes CASSHAKLAAQETQYF. The gene calls are TRBV3-1 and TRBJ2-5; D is possibly TRBD2 (6 bases). Germline V gene data show CDR1 as LGHDT and CDR2 as YNNKEL (reference sequence). The V and J ends lost 3 bases and 2 bases respectively, with 16 bases between them. The CDR3 spans 16 residues.

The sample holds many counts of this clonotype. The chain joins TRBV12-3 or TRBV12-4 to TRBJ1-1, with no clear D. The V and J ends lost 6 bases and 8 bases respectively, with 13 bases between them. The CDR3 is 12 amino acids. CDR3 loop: CASSLGAGEAFF. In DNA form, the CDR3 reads TGTGCCAGCAGCCTCGGTGCCGGGGAAGCTTTCTTT.

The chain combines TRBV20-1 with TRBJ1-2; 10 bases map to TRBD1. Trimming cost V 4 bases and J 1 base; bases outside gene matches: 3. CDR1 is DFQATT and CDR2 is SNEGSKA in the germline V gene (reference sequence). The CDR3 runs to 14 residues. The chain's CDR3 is CSAKTGGSNYGYTF. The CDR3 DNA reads TGCAGTGCTAAGACAGGGGGCAGTAACTATGGCTACACCTTC.

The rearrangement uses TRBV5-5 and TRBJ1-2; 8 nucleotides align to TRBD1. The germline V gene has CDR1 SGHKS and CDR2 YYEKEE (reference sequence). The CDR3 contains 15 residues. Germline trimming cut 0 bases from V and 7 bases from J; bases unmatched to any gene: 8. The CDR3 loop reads CASSLERTGHCGYTF. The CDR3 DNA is TGTGCCAGCAGCTTGGAGAGGACAGGGCACTGTGGCTACACCTTC. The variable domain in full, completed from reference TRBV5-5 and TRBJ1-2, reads DAGVTQSPTHLIKTRGQQVTLRCSPISGHKSVSWYQQVLGQGPQFIFQYYEKEERGRGNFPDRFSARQFPNYSSELNVNALLLGDSALYLCASSLERTGHCGYTFGSGTRLTVV.